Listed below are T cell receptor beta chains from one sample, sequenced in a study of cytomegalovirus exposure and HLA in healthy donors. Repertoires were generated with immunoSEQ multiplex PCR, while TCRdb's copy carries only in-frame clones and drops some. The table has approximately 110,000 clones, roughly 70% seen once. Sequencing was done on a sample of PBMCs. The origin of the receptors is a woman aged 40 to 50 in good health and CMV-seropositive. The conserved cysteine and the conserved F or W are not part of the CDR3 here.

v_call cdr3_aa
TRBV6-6 ASSYSGGSTEAF
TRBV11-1 ASSPRGAGTGGYPYEQY
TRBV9 ASSVGGGMGYNEQF
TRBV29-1 SGGIAGGVDTQY
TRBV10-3 AITGTSNTEAF
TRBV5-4 ASRNYRDFNEKLF
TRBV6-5 ASNGGRGANVLT
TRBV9 ASSVATGGYEQY
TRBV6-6 ASSYLAGVSGTQY
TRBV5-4 ASSLGARGTRETQY
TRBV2 ARRETGGLIGYT
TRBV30 AWRGGRAGSGELF
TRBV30 AWSVPGVPPLH
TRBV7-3 ASSPRGQGTTGELF
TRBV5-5 ASLRQGTDYEQY
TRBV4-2 ASSRRGSENPQH
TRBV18 ASSPDRGHSNYGYT
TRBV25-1 ASSPSGGIEAF
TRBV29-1 SVDDRVGETQY
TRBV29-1 SVERTAPSTDTQY
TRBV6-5 ASSLAGQGRQPQH
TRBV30 AWSGGGQRYEQY